This T cell receptor (beta chain) was identified in a study of beta chain features in type 1 diabetes. Averaging about 116 mL, one heparinised blood draw came from each individual donor. Central memory, naive, regulatory and stem cell-like memory CD4+ cells were sorted by CD45RO/CCR7/CD25/CD127/CD95/CD27. Purity exceeded 95% in all sorted populations. CDR1 is KGHSH, CDR2 LQKENI, per germline. CDR3 length: 13 residues. V dropped 0 bases and J dropped 7 bases, with 9 bases sitting between them. Findings of the study overall: Insertions were fewer and deletions more numerous at VDJ junctions in type 1 diabetes patients. Shorter TCRB CDR3s, moderately but significantly so, were found in Type 1 diabetes patients in all four CD4+ subsets.

A word on this clone: As yet, its antigen is unknown.

Every bit of the isolated RNA underwent reverse transcription, so sequencing read expressed TCRB transcripts. TCRdb keeps only in-frame clones here, not all; method: immunoSEQ multiplex PCR. Among fewer than 300,000 clones listed, 9.5% to 13% were seen once. The sample taken for sequencing was naive CD4+ T cells from blood. The sequence came from a man aged 25-45 years with type 1 diabetes. The V gene is TRBV18, the J gene TRBJ1-2; no clear D gene. The CDR3 here is CASSPPQVAGYTF. DNA for the CDR3: TGTGCCAGCTCACCACCTCAGGTTGCTGGCTACACCTTC.